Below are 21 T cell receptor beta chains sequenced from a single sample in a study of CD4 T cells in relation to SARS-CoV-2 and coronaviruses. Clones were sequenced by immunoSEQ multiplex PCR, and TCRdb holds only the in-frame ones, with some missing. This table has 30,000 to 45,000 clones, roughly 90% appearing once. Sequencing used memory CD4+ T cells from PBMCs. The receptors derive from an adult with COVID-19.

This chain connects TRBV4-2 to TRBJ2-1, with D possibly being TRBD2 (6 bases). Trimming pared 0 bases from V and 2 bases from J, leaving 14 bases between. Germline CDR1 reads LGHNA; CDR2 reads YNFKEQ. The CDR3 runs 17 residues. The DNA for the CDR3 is TGTGCCAGCAGCCAAGAGGTAGCGGTGCTCCCCTACAATGAGCAGTTCTTC. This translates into CASSQEVAVLPYNEQFF.

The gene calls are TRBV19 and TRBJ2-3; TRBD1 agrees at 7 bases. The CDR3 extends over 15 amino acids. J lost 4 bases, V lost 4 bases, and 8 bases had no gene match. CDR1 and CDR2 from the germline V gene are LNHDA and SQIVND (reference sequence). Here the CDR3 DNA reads TGTGCCAGTAGTACGGCGACAGGGCGCGCAGATACGCAGTATTTT. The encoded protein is CASSTATGRADTQYF.

CDR3 sequence reads: CASSFRGGLTGELFF. For the CDR3, the DNA is TGTGCCAGCAGCTTCAGGGGGGGCCTCACCGGGGAGCTGTTTTTT. The rearrangement joins TRBV9 to TRBJ2-2; the D gene could be TRBD1 or TRBD2 (7 bases each). The CDR3 totals 15 residues. Germline V gene lookup returns CDR1 SGDLS and CDR2 YYNGEE. V was cut by 4 bases and J by 4 bases, with 14 bases left in between.

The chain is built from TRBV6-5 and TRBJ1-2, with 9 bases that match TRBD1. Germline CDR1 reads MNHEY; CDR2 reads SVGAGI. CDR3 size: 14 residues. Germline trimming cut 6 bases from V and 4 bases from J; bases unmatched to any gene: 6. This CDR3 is CASRPTGGGYGYTF. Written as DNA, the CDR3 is TGTGCCAGCAGACCCACAGGGGGCGGCTATGGCTACACCTTC.

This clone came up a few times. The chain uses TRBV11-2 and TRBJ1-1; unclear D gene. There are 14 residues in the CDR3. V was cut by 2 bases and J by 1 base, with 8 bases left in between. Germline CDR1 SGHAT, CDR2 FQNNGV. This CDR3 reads CASSLFSANTEAFF. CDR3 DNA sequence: TGTGCCAGCAGCTTATTTAGCGCGAACACTGAAGCTTTCTTT.

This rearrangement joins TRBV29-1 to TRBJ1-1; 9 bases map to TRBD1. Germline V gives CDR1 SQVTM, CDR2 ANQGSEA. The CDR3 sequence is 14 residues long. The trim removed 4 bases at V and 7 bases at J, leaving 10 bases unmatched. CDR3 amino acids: CSVAQGQGQREAFF. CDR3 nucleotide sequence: TGCAGCGTTGCTCAGGGACAGGGACAACGTGAAGCTTTCTTT.

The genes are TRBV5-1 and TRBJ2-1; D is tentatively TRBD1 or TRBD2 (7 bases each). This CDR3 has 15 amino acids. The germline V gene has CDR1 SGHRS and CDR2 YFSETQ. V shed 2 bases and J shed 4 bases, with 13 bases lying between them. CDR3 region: CASSLAGQSYNEQFF. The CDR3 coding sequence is TGCGCCAGCAGCTTAGCGGGACAGAGTTACAATGAGCAGTTCTTC.

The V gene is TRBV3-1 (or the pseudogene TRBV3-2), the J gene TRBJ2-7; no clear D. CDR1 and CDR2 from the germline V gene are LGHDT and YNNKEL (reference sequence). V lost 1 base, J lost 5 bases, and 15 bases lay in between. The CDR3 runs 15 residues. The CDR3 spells CASSQGRLYVHEQYF. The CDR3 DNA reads TGTGCCAGCAGCCAAGGAAGACTGTACGTCCACGAGCAGTACTTC.

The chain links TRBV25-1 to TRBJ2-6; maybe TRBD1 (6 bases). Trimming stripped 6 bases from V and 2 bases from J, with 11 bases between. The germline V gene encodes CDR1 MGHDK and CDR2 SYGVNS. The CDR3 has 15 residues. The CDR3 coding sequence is TGTGCCAGCAGAGCACAGGGTGCTGGGGCCAACGTCCTGACTTTC. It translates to CASRAQGAGANVLTF.

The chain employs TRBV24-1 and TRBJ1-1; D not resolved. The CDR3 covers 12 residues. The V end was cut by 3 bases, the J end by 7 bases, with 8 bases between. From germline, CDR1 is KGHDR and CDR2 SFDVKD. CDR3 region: CATSDTNREAFF. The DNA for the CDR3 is TGTGCCACCAGTGATACCAACCGTGAAGCTTTCTTT.

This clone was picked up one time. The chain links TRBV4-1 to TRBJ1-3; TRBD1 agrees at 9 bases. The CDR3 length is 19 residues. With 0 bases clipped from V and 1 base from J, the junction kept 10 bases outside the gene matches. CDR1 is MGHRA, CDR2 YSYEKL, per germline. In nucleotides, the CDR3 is TGCGCCAGCAGCCAAGATACAGGGAACAGGGGGCCTTCTGGAAACACCATATATTTT. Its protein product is CASSQDTGNRGPSGNTIYF.

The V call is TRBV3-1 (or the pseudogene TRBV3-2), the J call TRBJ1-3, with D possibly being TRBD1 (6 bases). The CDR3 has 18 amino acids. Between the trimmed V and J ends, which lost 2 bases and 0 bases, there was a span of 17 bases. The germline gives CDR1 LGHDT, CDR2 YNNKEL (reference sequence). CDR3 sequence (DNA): TGTGCCAGCAGCCAATTTCGGACAGCGCCTGCCTCTGGAAACACCATATATTTT. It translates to CASSQFRTAPASGNTIYF.

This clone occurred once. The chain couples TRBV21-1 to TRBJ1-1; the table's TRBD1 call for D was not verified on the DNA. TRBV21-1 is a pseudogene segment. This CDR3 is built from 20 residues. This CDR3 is CASSKLDNGRTGEGDTEAFF. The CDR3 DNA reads TGTGCCAGCAGCAAACTAGACAACGGGAGGACAGGGGAAGGGGACACTGAAGCTTTCTTT.

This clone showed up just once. The CDR3 DNA reads TGTGCCAGCAGCTTCGGCAGGGGCAATCAGCCCCAGCATTTT. It is translated as CASSFGRGNQPQHF. V and J are TRBV13 and TRBJ1-5; tentative D call: TRBD1 (5 bases). V dropped 3 bases and J dropped 2 bases, with 8 bases sitting between them. The CDR3 spans 14 residues. Germline V lookup: CDR1 PRHDT, CDR2 FYEKMQ (reference sequence).

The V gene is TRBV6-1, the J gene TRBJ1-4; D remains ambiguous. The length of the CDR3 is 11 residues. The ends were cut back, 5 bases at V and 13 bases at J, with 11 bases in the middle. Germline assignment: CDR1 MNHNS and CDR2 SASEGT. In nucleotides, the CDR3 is TGTGCCAGCAGTTGGGTTGATAGACTGTTTTTT. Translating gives CASSWVDRLFF.

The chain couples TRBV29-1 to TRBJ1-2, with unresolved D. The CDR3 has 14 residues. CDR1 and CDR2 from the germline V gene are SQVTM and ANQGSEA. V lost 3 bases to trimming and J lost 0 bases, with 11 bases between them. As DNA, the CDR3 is TGCAGCGTTGACGACATTAAGGCTAACTATGGCTACACCTTC. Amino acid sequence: CSVDDIKANYGYTF.

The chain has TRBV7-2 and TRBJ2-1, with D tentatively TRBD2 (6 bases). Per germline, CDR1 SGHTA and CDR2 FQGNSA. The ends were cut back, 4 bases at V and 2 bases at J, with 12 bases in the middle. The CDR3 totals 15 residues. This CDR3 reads CASSYSGGAYNEQFF. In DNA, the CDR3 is TGTGCCAGCAGCTACTCGGGCGGGGCCTACAATGAGCAGTTCTTC.

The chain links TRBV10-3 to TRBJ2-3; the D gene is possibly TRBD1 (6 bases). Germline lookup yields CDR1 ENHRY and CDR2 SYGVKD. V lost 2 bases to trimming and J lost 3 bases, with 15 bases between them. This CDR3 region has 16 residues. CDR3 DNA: TGTGCCATCAGTGAGCCGGGACAATCTATTACAGATACGCAGTATTTT. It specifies CAISEPGQSITDTQYF.

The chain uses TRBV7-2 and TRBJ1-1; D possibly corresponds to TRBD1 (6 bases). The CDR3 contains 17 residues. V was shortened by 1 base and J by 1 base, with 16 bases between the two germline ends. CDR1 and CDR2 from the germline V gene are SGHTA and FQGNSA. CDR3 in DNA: TGTGCCAGCAGCTTAGGAGGTGTGGGGGGCGCGAACACTGAAGCTTTCTTT. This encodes CASSLGGVGGANTEAFF.

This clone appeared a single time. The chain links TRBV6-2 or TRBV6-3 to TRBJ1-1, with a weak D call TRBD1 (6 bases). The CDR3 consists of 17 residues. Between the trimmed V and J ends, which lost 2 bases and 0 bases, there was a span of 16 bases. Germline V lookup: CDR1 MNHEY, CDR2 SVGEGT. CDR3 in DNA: TGTGCCAGCAGTTACAAGGGGGGCCTTTCTCTGAACACTGAAGCTTTCTTT. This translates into CASSYKGGLSLNTEAFF.

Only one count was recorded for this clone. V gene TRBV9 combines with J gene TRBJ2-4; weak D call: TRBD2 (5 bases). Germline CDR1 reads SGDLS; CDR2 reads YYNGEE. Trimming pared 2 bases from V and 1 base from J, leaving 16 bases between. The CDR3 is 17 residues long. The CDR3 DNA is TGTGCCAGCAGCGTCGGACTCGGTCTAGGGGCCAAAAACATTCAGTACTTC. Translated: CASSVGLGLGAKNIQYF.